This T cell receptor beta chain was profiled in a study of blood T cell repertoires in COVID-19. As for the study in general: T cells, B-cell-depleted T cells, or PBMCs supplied cDNA or gDNA.

Cohorts were determined from participant-reported clinical history. For recovered donors of Cohort 3, there were two negative PCRs, clearance, or symptom resolution. This clone was counted a single time. Sequencing was performed with immunoSEQ multiplex PCR; in TCRdb, only in-frame clones are kept and a portion is missing. Counted here are 250,000 to 350,000 clones, about 88% occurring once; the ten biggest clones make up 2.5% to 3.5%. The V and J ends lost 3 bases and 4 bases, in that order; junction bases with no gene match: 8. Germline assignment: CDR1 DFQATT and CDR2 SNEGSKA (reference sequence). The CDR3 extends over 15 amino acids.

This TCR derives from a woman between 50 and 59 years old who had recovered from COVID-19. The material sequenced was PBMCs or T cells enriched from blood (not recorded which). The rearrangement joins TRBV20-1 to TRBJ2-3; 9 bases are a match to TRBD1. Written as DNA, the CDR3 is TGCAGTGCTAGTTCGGGACAGGGCGCCCCAGATACGCAGTATTTT. Protein sequence: CSASSGQGAPDTQYF.